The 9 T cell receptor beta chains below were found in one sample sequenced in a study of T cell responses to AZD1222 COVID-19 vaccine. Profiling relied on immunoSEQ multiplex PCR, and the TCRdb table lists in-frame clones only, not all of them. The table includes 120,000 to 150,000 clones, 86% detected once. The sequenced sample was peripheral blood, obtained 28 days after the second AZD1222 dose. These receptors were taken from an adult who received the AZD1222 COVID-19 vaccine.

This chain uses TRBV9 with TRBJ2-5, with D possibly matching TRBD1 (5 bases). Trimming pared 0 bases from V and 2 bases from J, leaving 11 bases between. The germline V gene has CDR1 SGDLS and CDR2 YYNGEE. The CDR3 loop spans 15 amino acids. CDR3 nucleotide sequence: TGTGCCAGCAGCGTAGGCCCGACAGCACAAGAGACCCAGTACTTC. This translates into CASSVGPTAQETQYF.

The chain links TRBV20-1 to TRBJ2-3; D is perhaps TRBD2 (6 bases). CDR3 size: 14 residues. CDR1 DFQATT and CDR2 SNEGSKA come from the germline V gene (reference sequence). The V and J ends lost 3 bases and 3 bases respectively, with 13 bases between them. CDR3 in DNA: TGCAGTGCTAGTTGGGCTAGCGAGACAGATACGCAGTATTTT. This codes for CSASWASETDTQYF.

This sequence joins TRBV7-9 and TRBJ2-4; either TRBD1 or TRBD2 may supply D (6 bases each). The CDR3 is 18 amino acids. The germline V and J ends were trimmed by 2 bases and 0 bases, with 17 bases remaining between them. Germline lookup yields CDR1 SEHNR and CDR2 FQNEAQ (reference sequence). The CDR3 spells CASSLKGGPVLAKNIQYF. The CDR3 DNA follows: TGTGCCAGCAGCTTAAAAGGGGGGCCAGTCCTAGCCAAAAACATTCAGTACTTC.

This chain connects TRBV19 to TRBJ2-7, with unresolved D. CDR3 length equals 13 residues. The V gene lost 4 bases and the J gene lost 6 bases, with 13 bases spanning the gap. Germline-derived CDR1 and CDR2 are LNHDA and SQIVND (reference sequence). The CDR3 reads CASSTISSGEQYF. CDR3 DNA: TGTGCCAGTAGTACCATCAGTTCCGGCGAGCAGTACTTC. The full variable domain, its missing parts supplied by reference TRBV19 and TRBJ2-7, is DGGITQSPKYLFRKEGQNVTLSCEQNLNHDAMYWYRQDPGQGLRLIYYSQIVNDFQKGDIAEGYSVSREKKESFPLTVTSAQKNPTAFYLCASSTISSGEQYFGPGTRLTVT.

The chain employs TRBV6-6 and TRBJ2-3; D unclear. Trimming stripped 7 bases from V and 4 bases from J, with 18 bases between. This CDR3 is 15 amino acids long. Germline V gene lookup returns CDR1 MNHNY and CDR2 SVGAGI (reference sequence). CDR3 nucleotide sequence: TGTGCCAGCACCGACCGGACCTTACTGCCAGATACGCAGTATTTT. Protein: CASTDRTLLPDTQYF.

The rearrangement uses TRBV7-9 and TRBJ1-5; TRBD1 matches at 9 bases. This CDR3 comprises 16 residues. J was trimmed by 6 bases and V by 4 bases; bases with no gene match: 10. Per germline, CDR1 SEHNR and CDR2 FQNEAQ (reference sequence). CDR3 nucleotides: TGTGCCAGCAGCTCGGGGCCGGACAGGGGTATTCAGCCCCAGCATTTT. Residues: CASSSGPDRGIQPQHF.

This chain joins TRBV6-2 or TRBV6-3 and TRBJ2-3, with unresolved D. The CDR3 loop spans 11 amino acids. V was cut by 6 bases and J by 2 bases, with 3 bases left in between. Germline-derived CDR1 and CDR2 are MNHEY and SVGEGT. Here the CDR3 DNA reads TGTGCCAGCAGCAACACAGATACGCAGTATTTT. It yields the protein CASSNTDTQYF.

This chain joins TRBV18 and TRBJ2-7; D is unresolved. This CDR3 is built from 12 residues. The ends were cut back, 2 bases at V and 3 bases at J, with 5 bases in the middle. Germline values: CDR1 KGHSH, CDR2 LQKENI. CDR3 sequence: CASSPSYYEQYF. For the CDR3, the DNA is TGTGCCAGCTCACCAAGTTACTACGAGCAGTACTTC.

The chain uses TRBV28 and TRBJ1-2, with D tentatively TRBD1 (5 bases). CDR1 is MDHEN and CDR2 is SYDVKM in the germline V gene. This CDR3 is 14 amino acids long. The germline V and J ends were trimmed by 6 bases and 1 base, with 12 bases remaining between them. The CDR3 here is CASSGASNNYGYTF. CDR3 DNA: TGTGCCAGCAGCGGGGCCTCCAATAACTATGGCTACACCTTC.